This TCR beta chain was obtained from a study of blood T cell repertoires in COVID-19. Study information: Whether acute or convalescent, the COVID-19 samples came from the United States, Italy and Spain. T cells, B-cell-depleted T cells, or PBMCs provided the cDNA or gDNA that served as material.

In the study's own analysis: By means of reference gene primer amplification, nucleated cell counts were estimated. Data came from immunoSEQ multiplex PCR; TCRdb stores just in-frame clones and leaves some out. The V and J calls and the clone size are those of that table, but D and trimming were determined from the DNA. The table lists approximately 100,000 clones, about 92% of them singletons. The CDR3 covers 15 residues. Germline loops: CDR1 MNHNS, CDR2 SASEGT. Trimming stripped 0 bases from V and 6 bases from J, with 11 bases between. This chain joins TRBV6-1 and TRBJ2-2, with D tentatively TRBD2 (6 bases). The receptor was isolated from a man in his fifties or sixties with active COVID-19. Sequenced sample: peripheral blood. The CDR3 DNA is TGTGCCAGCAGTGAAGCGGGGGGAGTGGCCGGGGAGCTGTTTTTT. Amino acid sequence: CASSEAGGVAGELFF.